The 17 T cell receptor beta chains below were found in one sample sequenced in a study of T cell responses to AZD1222 COVID-19 vaccine. Repertoires were generated with immunoSEQ multiplex PCR, while TCRdb's copy carries only in-frame clones and drops some. Here the sample spans roughly 67,000 clones, around 89% being singletons. Sample: peripheral blood, taken 28 days after the second AZD1222 dose. These receptors were taken from an adult who received the AZD1222 COVID-19 vaccine.

This chain uses TRBV5-6 with TRBJ2-7; D perhaps matches TRBD1 (5 bases). Between the trimmed V and J ends, which lost 1 base and 7 bases, there was a span of 12 bases. Germline-derived CDR1 and CDR2 are SGHDT and YYEEEE. CDR3 size: 13 residues. Here the CDR3 DNA reads TGTGCCAGCAGCTTGCAGGGTTCGCGGGAGCAGTACTTC. Translated, it gives CASSLQGSREQYF.

This clone has just a few counts. CDR3 sequence reads: CASSPPGFTIYF. The CDR3 DNA sequence: TGTGCCAGCAGTCCCCCAGGGTTTACCATATATTTT. The rearrangement uses TRBV12-3 or TRBV12-4 and TRBJ1-3, with D perhaps matching TRBD1 (5 bases). V was pared by 5 bases and J by 10 bases, with 12 bases between. This CDR3 has 12 residues.

The chain combines TRBV3-1 (or the pseudogene TRBV3-2) with TRBJ1-3; perhaps TRBD1 as D (6 bases). The CDR3 consists of 20 residues. The V end lost 1 base, the J end lost 0 bases, and 22 bases lay between the germline ends. Germline V lookup: CDR1 LGHDT, CDR2 YNNKEL (reference sequence). The CDR3 loop reads CASSQGIVTAGALSGNTIYF. In DNA, the CDR3 is TGTGCCAGCAGCCAAGGAATAGTTACGGCAGGGGCGCTCTCTGGAAACACCATATATTTT.

This clone was found a few times. The chain is built from TRBV9 and TRBJ1-6; D call uncertain. Germline CDR1 SGDLS, CDR2 YYNGEE. Trimming took off 3 bases at V and 7 bases at J, with 8 bases between the two ends. The CDR3 consists of 13 residues. The CDR3 sequence is CASSEGSNSPLHF. Written as DNA, the CDR3 is TGTGCCAGCAGCGAGGGCAGCAATTCACCCCTCCACTTT.

V and J are TRBV7-2 and TRBJ2-7, with 8 bases identical to TRBD1. This CDR3 has 14 amino acids. Germline-derived CDR1 and CDR2 are SGHTA and FQGNSA. The V and J ends lost 3 bases and 5 bases, in that order; junction bases with no gene match: 6. The CDR3 spells CASSFGQGTDEQYF. DNA for the CDR3: TGTGCCAGCAGCTTCGGACAGGGTACGGACGAGCAGTACTTC.

V usage is TRBV15 and J usage is TRBJ2-1, with D hard to call. The CDR3 length is 13 residues. Deletions cut 5 bases from V and 5 bases from J, with 10 bases between. Germline V CDR1 and CDR2: LNHNV, YYDKDF (reference sequence). The CDR3 DNA follows: TGTGCCACCAGCTTTGACCACAACAATGAGCAGTTCTTC. It is translated as CATSFDHNNEQFF.

The genes are TRBV11-3 and TRBJ1-3; possibly TRBD1 for D (6 bases). The CDR3 sequence is 15 residues long. Germline loops: CDR1 SGHNT, CDR2 YENEEA. The V and J ends lost 2 bases and 4 bases respectively, with 12 bases between them. CDR3 DNA: TGTGCCAGCAGCTTAAACAGGGTCGGCGGAAACACCATATATTTT. Protein product: CASSLNRVGGNTIYF. The full variable domain, completed using reference TRBV11-3 and TRBJ1-3, is EAGVVQSPRYKIIEKKQPVAFWCNPISGHNTLYWYLQNLGQGPELLIRYENEEAVDDSQLPKDRFSAERLKGVDSTLKIQPAELGDSAVYLCASSLNRVGGNTIYFGEGSWLTVV.

The rearrangement uses TRBV27 and TRBJ1-3; D call uncertain. The CDR3 loop spans 15 amino acids. V lost 2 bases, J lost 4 bases, and 12 bases lay in between. The germline V gene has CDR1 MNHEY and CDR2 SMNVEV (reference sequence). The CDR3 sequence is CASSLAPARGNTIYF. The CDR3 nucleotides read TGTGCCAGCAGTTTAGCGCCAGCTAGAGGAAACACCATATATTTT.

This chain joins TRBV19 and TRBJ1-5; D is ambiguous. This CDR3 is 14 amino acids long. Germline V lookup: CDR1 LNHDA, CDR2 SQIVND (reference sequence). The V end lost 3 bases, the J end lost 3 bases, and 9 bases lay between the germline ends. CDR3 DNA: TGTGCCAGTAGTATCTTGGGCGCCAATCAGCCCCAGCATTTT. Protein sequence: CASSILGANQPQHF.

This clone has just a few counts. The chain carries TRBV19 and TRBJ2-3, with 7 nucleotides matching TRBD2. The V and J ends lost 3 bases and 5 bases, in that order; junction bases with no gene match: 11. CDR1 and CDR2 (germline): LNHDA, SQIVND (reference sequence). There are 16 residues in the CDR3. CDR3 coding DNA: TGTGCCAGTAGTATCAGCGGGAATGCCGGGATAGATACGCAGTATTTT. Its translation: CASSISGNAGIDTQYF. The full variable domain, its missing parts supplied by reference TRBV19 and TRBJ2-3, is DGGITQSPKYLFRKEGQNVTLSCEQNLNHDAMYWYRQDPGQGLRLIYYSQIVNDFQKGDIAEGYSVSREKKESFPLTVTSAQKNPTAFYLCASSISGNAGIDTQYFGPGTRLTVL.

The chain recombines TRBV7-3 with TRBJ2-7, with 7 bases matching TRBD1. Per germline, CDR1 SGHTA and CDR2 FQGTGA. V was clipped by 7 bases and J by 2 bases; unmatched bases: 11. The length of the CDR3 is 15 residues. CDR3 loop: CASTYPRGRPYEQYF. The CDR3 coding sequence is TGTGCCAGCACCTACCCTAGGGGGCGCCCCTACGAGCAGTACTTC.

The gene calls are TRBV20-1 and TRBJ2-1; 9 bases are shared with TRBD1. V dropped 5 bases and J dropped 4; count of bases not matched to a gene: 6. From germline, CDR1 is DFQATT and CDR2 SNEGSKA (reference sequence). The length of the CDR3 is 14 residues. CDR3 loop: CSARGTGTYNEQFF. The CDR3 nucleotides read TGCAGTGCTCGTGGGACAGGGACTTACAATGAGCAGTTCTTC.

A few counts support this clone. The chain recombines TRBV5-1 with TRBJ2-1; 8 bases are shared with TRBD2. This CDR3 contains 15 residues. Germline CDR1 SGHRS, CDR2 YFSETQ. Trimming removed 2 bases from V and 2 bases from J; junction bases left unmatched: 3. CDR3 region: CASSLAGAPYNEQFF. The CDR3 DNA follows: TGCGCCAGCAGCTTAGCGGGGGCCCCCTACAATGAGCAGTTCTTC.

J is TRBJ2-2 and V is TRBV5-1; 10 bases are a match to TRBD2. The CDR3 is 17 amino acids. The V gene's germline CDR1 is SGHRS and CDR2 YFSETQ. V trimming: 7 bases; J trimming: 3 bases; junction bases outside the gene matches: 12. The CDR3 DNA reads as TGCGCCAGCCGCTCTAGCGGGAGTGGGTCAGACACCGGGGAGCTGTTTTTT. Translated, it gives CASRSSGSGSDTGELFF.

This sequence joins TRBV2 and TRBJ1-5; TRBD1 matches at 8 bases. With 3 bases clipped from V and 5 bases from J, the junction kept 3 bases outside the gene matches. CDR1 is SNHLY, CDR2 FYNNEI, per germline. The length of the CDR3 is 14 residues. The CDR3 DNA reads as TGTGCCAGCAGTGAGGCGACAGGGGATCAGCCCCAGCATTTT. Translation gives CASSEATGDQPQHF.

V and J are TRBV18 and TRBJ1-3; TRBD1 matches 9 bases. From germline, CDR1 is KGHSH and CDR2 LQKENI. The CDR3 contains 17 residues. The V and J ends lost 6 bases and 0 bases, in that order; junction bases with no gene match: 9. Here the CDR3 reads CASSLRTGADSGNTIYF. CDR3 sequence (DNA): TGTGCCAGCTCCCTACGGACAGGGGCCGACTCTGGAAACACCATATATTTT. The variable domain in full, completed from reference TRBV18 and TRBJ1-3, reads NAGVMQNPRHLVRRRGQEARLRCSPMKGHSHVYWYRQLPEEGLKFMVYLQKENIIDESGMPKERFSAEFPKEGPSILRIQQVVRGDSAAYFCASSLRTGADSGNTIYFGEGSWLTVV.

The chain joins TRBV9 to TRBJ1-2; 12 bases are a match to TRBD1. J was trimmed by 8 bases and V by 3 bases; bases with no gene match: 8. Germline assignment: CDR1 SGDLS and CDR2 YYNGEE. This CDR3 comprises 15 residues. CDR3 sequence: CASSASGQGAEGYTF. The CDR3 region has the DNA TGTGCCAGCAGCGCCTCGGGACAGGGGGCTGAAGGCTACACCTTC.